The T cell receptor (beta chain) under discussion was sequenced for a study of blood T cell repertoires in COVID-19. This CDR3 has 18 residues. CDR1 and CDR2 from the germline V gene are LNHDA and SQIVND (reference sequence). V shed 6 bases, J shed 6 bases, and the junction held 18 bases outside the gene matches. Produced via immunoSEQ multiplex PCR; TCRdb's table is partial and in-frame only. Among some 74,000 clones, approximately 83% were seen once, and the ten largest hold approximately 40%. The TCR was taken from a man at least 80 years old with acute or convalescent COVID-19. V usage is TRBV19 and J usage is TRBJ1-4, with 8 bases that match TRBD1. Sequenced: peripheral blood. Here the CDR3 reads CASSRAGTGPARDEKLFF. The CDR3 nucleotides are TGTGCCAGTAGCCGAGCAGGGACAGGACCAGCGAGGGATGAAAAACTGTTTTTT.